The present T cell receptor (beta chain) was sequenced within a study of post-analysis software for immune sequencing data. Overall study context: Progressive-relapsing, secondary progressive and relapsing-remitting multiple sclerosis were among the disease courses included.

As concerns this clonotype: As yet, its antigen is unknown.

V trimming: 3 bases; J trimming: 5 bases; junction bases outside the gene matches: 8. Germline lookup yields CDR1 SGHAT and CDR2 FQNNGV. CDR3 length: 16 residues. Findings and limits, study-wide: Relative to controls, patients with multiple sclerosis showed significantly lower normalized Chao1 diversity. Patients used several TRBV segments, including TRBV5-6, TRBV5-1 and TRBV20-1, more often than controls.

Prepared libraries of TCR beta cDNA carried unique molecular identifiers. MiXCR, run by TCRdb on the PCR reads, gives a single entry per CDR3 protein. The table includes over 150,000 distinct CDR3 sequences, roughly 30% detected once. This TCR came from a girl aged 10 to 17 with multiple sclerosis. Sequences were obtained from blood. The J gene is TRBJ2-1, the V gene TRBV11-2; TRBD2 agrees at 9 bases. Here the CDR3 DNA reads TGTGCCAGCAGCTTCCGAAATAGCGGGGGTCACAATGAGCAGTTCTTC. The encoded protein is CASSFRNSGGHNEQFF.